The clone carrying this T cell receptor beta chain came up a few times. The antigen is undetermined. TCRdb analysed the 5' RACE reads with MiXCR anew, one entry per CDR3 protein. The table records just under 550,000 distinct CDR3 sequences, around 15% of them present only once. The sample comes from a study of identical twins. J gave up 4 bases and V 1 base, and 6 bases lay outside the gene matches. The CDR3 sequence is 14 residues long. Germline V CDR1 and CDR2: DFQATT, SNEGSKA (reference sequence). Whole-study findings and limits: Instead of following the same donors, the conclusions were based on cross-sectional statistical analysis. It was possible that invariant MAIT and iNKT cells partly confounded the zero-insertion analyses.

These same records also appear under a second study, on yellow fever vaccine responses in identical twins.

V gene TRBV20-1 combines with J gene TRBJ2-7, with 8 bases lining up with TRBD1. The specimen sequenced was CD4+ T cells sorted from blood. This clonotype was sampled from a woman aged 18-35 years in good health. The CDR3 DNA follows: TGCAGTGCTAGAGTGGGGACAGGCCCGTACGAGCAGTACTTC. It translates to CSARVGTGPYEQYF.